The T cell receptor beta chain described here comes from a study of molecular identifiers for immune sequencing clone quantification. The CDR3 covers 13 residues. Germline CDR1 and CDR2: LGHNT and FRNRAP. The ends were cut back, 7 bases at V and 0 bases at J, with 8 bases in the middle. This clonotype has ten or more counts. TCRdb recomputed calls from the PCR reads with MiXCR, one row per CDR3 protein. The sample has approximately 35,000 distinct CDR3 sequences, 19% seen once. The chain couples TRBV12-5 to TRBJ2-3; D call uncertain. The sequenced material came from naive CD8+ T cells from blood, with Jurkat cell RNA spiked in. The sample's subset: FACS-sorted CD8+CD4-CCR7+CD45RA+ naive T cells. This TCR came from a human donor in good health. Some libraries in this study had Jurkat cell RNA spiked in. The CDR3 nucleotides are TGTGCTAGTGCTCCGCCTAGCACAGATACGCAGTATTTT. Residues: CASAPPSTDTQYF.